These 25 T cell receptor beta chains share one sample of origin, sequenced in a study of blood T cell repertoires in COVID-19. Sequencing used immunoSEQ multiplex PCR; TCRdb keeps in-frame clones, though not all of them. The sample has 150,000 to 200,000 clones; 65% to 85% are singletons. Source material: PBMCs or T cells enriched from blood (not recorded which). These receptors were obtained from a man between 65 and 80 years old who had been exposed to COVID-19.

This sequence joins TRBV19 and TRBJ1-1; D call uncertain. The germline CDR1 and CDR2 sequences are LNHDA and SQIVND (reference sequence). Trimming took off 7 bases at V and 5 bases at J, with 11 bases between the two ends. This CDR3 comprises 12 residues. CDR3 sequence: CASISGETEAFF. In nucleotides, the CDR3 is TGTGCCAGTATAAGCGGGGAAACTGAAGCTTTCTTT.

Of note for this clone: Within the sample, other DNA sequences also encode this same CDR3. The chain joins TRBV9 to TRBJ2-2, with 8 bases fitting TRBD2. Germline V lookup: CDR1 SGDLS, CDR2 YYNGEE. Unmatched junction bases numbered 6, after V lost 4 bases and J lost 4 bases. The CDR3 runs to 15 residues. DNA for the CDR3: TGTGCCAGCAGCCCCGGACTAGCAGCCACCGGGGAGCTGTTTTTT. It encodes CASSPGLAATGELFF.

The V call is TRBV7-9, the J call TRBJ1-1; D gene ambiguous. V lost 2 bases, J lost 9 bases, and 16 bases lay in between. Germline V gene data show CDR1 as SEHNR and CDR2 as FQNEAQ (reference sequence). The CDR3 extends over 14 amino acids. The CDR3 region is CASSLKASPLQAFF. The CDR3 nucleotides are TGTGCCAGCAGCTTAAAAGCATCACCTCTACAAGCTTTCTTT.

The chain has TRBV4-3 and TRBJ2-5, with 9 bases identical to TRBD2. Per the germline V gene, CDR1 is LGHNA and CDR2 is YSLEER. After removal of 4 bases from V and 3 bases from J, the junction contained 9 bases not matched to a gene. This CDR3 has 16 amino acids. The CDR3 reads CASSPGGASGKETQYF. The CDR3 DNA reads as TGCGCCAGCAGCCCCGGGGGGGCTAGCGGGAAAGAGACCCAGTACTTC.

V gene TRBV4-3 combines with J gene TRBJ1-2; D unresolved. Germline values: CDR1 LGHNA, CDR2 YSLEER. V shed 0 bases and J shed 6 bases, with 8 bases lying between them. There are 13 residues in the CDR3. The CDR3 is CASSQDLRDGYTF. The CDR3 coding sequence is TGCGCCAGCAGCCAAGATCTGAGGGATGGCTACACCTTC.

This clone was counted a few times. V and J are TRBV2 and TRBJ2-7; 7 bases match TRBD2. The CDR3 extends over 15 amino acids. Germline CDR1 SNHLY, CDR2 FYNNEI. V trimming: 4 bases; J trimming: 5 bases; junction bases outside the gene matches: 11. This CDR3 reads CASSAKSSGPHEQYF. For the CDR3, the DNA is TGTGCCAGCAGTGCCAAGTCTAGCGGTCCCCACGAGCAGTACTTC.

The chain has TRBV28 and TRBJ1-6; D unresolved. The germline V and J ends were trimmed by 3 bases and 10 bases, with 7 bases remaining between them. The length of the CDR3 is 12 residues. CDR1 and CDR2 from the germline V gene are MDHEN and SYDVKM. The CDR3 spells CASSFLSSPLHF. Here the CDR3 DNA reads TGTGCCAGCAGTTTTCTAAGCTCACCCCTCCACTTT.

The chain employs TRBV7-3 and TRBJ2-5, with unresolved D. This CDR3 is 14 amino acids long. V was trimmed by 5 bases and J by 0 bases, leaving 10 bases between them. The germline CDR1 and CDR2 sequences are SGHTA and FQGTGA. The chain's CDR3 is CASSPRPYQETQYF. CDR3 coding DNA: TGTGCCAGCAGCCCTAGACCGTACCAAGAGACCCAGTACTTC.

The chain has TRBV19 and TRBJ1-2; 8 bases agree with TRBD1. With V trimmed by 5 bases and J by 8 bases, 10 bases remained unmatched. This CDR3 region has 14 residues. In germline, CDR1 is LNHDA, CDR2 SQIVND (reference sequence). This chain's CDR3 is CASSGGRTGRGYTF. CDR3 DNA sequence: TGTGCCAGTAGTGGGGGAAGGACAGGGCGCGGCTACACCTTC.

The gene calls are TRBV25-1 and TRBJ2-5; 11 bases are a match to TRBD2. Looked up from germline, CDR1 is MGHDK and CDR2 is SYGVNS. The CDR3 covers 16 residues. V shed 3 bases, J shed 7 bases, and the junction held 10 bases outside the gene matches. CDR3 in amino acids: CASSEPGTSGSGTQYF. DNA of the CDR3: TGTGCCAGCAGTGAGCCAGGGACTAGCGGCAGCGGGACCCAGTACTTC.

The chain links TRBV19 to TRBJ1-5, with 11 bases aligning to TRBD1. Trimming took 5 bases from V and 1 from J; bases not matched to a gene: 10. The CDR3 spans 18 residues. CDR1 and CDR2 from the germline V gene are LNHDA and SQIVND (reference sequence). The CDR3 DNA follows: TGTGCCAGTAGTGGTCCGGACAGGGGGCTGGGGAGCAATCAGCCCCAGCATTTT. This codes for CASSGPDRGLGSNQPQHF.

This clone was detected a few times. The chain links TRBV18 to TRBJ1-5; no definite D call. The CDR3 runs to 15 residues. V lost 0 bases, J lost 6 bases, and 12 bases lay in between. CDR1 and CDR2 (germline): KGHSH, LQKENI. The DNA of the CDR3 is TGTGCCAGCTCACCACCTTCCCCAGGAGGTCAGCCCCAGCATTTT. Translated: CASSPPSPGGQPQHF.

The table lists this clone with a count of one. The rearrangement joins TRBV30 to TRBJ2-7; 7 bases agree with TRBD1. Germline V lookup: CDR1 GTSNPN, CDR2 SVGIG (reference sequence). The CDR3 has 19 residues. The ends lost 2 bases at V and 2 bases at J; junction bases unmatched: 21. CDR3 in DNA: TGTGCCTGGAGTTTCCAGATCGCCTTCTTCGGGACAGAAACCTACGAGCAGTACTTC. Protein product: CAWSFQIAFFGTETYEQYF.

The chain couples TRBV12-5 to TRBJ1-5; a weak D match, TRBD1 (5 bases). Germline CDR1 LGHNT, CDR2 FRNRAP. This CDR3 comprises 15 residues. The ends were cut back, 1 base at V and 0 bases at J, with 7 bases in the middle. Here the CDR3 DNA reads TGTGCTAGTGGTTTGGGGACACTTAGCAATCAGCCCCAGCATTTT. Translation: CASGLGTLSNQPQHF.

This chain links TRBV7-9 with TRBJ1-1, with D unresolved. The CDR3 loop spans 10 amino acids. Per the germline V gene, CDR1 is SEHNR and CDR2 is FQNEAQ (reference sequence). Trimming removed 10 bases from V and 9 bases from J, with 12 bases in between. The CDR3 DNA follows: TGTGCCACCCCTGGCCCAAAAGCTTTCTTT. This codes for CATPGPKAFF. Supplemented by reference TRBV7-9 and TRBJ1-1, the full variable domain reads DTGVSQNPRHKITKRGQNVTFRCDPISEHNRLYWYRQTLGQGPEFLTYFQNEAQLEKSRLLSDRFSAERPKGSFSTLEIQRTEQGDSAMYLCATPGPKAFFGQGTRLTVV.

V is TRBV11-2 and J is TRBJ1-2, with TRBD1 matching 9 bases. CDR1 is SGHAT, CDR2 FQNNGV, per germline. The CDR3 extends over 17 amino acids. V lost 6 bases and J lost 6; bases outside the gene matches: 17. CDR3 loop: CASSYQRRGQGNDGYTF. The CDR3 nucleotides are TGTGCCAGCAGTTATCAAAGGAGAGGACAGGGGAACGATGGCTACACCTTC.

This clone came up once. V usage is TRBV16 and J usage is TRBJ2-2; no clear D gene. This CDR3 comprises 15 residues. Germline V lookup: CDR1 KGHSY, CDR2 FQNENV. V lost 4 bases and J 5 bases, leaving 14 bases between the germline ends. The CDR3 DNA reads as TGTGCCAGCAGCCTCTCCCTGGGCCGGACCGGGGAGCTGTTTTTT. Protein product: CASSLSLGRTGELFF. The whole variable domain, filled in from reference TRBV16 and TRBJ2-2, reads GEEVAQTPKHLVRGEGQKAKLYCAPIKGHSYVFWYQQVLKNEFKFLISFQNENVFDETGMPKERFSAKCLPNSPCSLEIQATKLEDSAVYFCASSLSLGRTGELFFGEGSRLTVL.

CDR3 sequence (DNA): TGTGCCAGCAGTTTCGGACAGGGATCCTACGAGCAGTACTTC. Translating gives CASSFGQGSYEQYF. The chain couples TRBV6-2 or TRBV6-3 to TRBJ2-7; 8 nucleotides match TRBD1. Germline CDR1 is MNHEY and CDR2 is SVGEGT. Germline trimming cut 4 bases from V and 1 base from J; bases unmatched to any gene: 3. This CDR3 has 14 residues.

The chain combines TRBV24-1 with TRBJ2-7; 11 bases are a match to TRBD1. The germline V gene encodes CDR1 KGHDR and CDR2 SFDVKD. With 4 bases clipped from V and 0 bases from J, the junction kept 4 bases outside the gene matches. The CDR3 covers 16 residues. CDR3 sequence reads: CATSETGTGGSYEQYF. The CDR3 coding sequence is TGTGCCACCAGTGAAACCGGGACAGGGGGCTCCTACGAGCAGTACTTC.

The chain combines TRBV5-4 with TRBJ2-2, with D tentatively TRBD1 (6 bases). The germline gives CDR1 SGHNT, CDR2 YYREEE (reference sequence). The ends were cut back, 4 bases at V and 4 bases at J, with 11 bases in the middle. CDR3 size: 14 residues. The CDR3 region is CASSLGTFTGELFF. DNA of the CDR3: TGTGCCAGCAGCCTAGGGACATTCACCGGGGAGCTGTTTTTT.

CDR3 nucleotides: TGCGCCAGCAGCCAAGACCCGACAGGATCCTACGAGCAGTACTTC. Translation gives CASSQDPTGSYEQYF. The chain carries TRBV4-3 and TRBJ2-7; possible D gene TRBD1, 6 bases. From germline, CDR1 is LGHNA and CDR2 YSLEER. V was clipped by 0 bases and J by 1 base, with 10 bases between them. The CDR3 sequence is 15 residues long.

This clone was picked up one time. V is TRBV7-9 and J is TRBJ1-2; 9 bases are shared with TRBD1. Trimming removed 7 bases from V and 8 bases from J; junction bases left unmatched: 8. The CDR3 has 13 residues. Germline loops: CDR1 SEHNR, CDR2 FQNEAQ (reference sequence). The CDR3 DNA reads TGTGCCAGCAATACAGGGACAGGGAACGGCTACACCTTC. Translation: CASNTGTGNGYTF.

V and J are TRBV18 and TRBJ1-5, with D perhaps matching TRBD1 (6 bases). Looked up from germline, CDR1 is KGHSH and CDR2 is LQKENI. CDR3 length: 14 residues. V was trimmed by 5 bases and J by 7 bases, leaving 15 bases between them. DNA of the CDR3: TGTGCCAGCTCATCCTCAGGGGAAGGCCAGCCCCAGCATTTT. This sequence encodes CASSSSGEGQPQHF.

The DNA for the CDR3 is TGTGCCAGCTCCCTCGGACAGGGCGGTAGTGAAAAACTGTTTTTT. It encodes CASSLGQGGSEKLFF. This rearrangement joins TRBV18 to TRBJ1-4; TRBD1 aligns across 8 bases. Losses at the gene ends were 6 bases for V and 7 bases for J; bases not matched to a gene: 10. CDR1 KGHSH and CDR2 LQKENI come from the germline V gene. This CDR3 contains 15 residues.

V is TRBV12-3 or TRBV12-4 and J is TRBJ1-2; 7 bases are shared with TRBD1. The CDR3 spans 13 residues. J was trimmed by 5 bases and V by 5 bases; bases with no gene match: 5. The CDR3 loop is CASSPTGRYGYTF. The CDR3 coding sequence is TGTGCCAGCAGTCCGACAGGGAGGTATGGCTACACCTTC.